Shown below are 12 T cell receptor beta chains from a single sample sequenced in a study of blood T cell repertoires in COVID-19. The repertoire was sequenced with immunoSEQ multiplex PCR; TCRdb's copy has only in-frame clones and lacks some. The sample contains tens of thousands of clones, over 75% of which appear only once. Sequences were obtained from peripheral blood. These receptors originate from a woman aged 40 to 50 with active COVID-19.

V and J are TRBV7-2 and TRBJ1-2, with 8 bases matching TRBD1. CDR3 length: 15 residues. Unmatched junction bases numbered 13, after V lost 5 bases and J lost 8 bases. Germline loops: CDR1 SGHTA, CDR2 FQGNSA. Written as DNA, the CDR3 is TGTGCCAGCAGCCCTGGCCGGGACAGGTTATTAGGCTACACCTTC. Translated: CASSPGRDRLLGYTF.

CDR3 nucleotides: TGTGCCAGCAGCCCCTCAGCGGGGGGGGAGGAGACCCAGTACTTC. This translates into CASSPSAGGEETQYF. The chain links TRBV3-1 (or the pseudogene TRBV3-2) to TRBJ2-5; 10 nucleotides align to TRBD2. The CDR3 contains 15 residues. The germline gives CDR1 LGHDT, CDR2 YNNKEL (reference sequence). V lost 4 bases and J lost 5; bases outside the gene matches: 7.

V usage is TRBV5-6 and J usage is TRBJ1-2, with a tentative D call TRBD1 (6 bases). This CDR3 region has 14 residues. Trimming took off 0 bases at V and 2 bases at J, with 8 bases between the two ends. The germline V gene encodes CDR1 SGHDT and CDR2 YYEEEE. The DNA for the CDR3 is TGTGCCAGCAGCTTGGTAGGGGGAAACTATGGCTACACCTTC. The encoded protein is CASSLVGGNYGYTF.

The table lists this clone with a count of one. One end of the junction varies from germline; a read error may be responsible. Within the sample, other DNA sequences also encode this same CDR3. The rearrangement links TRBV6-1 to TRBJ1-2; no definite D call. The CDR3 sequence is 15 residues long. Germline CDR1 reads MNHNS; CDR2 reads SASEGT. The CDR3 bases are TGTGCCAGCAGTGAAGGTTCAGCGACTAACTATGGCTACACTTTC. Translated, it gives CASSEGSATNYGYTF.

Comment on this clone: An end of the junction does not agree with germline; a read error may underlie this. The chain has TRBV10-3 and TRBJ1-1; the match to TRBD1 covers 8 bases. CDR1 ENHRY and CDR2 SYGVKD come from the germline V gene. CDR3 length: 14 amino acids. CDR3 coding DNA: TGTGCCATCGGTGACAGGGGTCGTAGGACTGAAGCTTTCTTT. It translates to CAIGDRGRRTEAFF.

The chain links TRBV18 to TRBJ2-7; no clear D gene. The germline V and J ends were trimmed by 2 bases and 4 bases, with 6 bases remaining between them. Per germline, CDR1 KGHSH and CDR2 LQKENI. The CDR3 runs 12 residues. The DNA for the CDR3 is TGTGCCAGCTCACCATCAACTTACGAGCAGTACTTC. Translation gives CASSPSTYEQYF.

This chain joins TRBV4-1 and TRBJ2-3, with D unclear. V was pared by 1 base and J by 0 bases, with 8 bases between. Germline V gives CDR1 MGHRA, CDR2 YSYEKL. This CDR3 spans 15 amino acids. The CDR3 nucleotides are TGCGCCAGCAGCCAAGCAACGGTGAGCACAGATACGCAGTATTTT. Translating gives CASSQATVSTDTQYF.

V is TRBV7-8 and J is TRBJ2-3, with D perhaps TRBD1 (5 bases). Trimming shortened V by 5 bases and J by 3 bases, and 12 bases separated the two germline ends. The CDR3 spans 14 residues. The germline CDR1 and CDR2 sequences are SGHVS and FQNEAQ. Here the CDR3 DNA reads TGTGCCAGCAGCCCCAGGGATTGGACAGATACGCAGTATTTT. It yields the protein CASSPRDWTDTQYF. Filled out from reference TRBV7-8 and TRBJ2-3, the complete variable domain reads GAGVSQSPRYKVAKRGQDVALRCDPISGHVSLFWYQQALGQGPEFLTYFQNEAQLDKSGLPSDRFFAERPEGSVSTLKIQRTQQEDSAVYLCASSPRDWTDTQYFGPGTRLTVL.

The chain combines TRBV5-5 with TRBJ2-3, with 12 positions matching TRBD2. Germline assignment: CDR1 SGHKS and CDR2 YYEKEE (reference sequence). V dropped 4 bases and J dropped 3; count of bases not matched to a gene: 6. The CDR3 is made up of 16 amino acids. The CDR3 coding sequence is TGTGCCAGCAGCAGACTAGCGGGGGAGCTTACAGATACGCAGTATTTT. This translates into CASSRLAGELTDTQYF.

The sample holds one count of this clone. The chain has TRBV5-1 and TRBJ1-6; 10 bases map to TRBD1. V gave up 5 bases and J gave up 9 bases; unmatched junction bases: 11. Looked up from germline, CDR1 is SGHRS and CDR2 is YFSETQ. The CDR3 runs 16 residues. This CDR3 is CASRFEWGQGSSPLHF. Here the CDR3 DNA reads TGCGCCAGCAGGTTCGAGTGGGGACAGGGGTCTTCACCCCTCCACTTT.

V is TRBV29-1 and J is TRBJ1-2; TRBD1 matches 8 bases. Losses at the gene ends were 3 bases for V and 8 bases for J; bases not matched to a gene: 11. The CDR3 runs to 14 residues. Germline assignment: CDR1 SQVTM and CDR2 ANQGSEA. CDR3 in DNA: TGCAGCGTTGAGCAGACAGGGGATTTAGGAGGCTACACCTTC. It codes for CSVEQTGDLGGYTF.

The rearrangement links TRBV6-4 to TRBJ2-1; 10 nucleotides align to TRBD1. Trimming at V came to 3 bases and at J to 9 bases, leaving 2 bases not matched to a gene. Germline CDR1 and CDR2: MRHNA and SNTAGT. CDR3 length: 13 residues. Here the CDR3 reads CASSEDRGFEQFF. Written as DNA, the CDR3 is TGTGCCAGCAGTGAGGACAGGGGGTTTGAGCAGTTCTTC.